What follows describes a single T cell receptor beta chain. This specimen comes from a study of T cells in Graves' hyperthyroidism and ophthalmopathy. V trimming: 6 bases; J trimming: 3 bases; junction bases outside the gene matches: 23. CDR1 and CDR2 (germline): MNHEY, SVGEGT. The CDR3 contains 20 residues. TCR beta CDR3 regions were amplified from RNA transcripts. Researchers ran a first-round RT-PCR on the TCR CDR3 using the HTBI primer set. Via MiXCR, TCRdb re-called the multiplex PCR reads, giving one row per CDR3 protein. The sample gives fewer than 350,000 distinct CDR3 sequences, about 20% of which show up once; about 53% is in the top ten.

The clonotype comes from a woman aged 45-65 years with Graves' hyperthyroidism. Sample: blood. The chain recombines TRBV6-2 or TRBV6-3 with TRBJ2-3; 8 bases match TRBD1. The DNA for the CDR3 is TGTGCCAGCAGACCAGATAAACGGACAGGGCCGTATCTAGCAACAGATACGCAGTATTTT. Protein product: CASRPDKRTGPYLATDTQYF.